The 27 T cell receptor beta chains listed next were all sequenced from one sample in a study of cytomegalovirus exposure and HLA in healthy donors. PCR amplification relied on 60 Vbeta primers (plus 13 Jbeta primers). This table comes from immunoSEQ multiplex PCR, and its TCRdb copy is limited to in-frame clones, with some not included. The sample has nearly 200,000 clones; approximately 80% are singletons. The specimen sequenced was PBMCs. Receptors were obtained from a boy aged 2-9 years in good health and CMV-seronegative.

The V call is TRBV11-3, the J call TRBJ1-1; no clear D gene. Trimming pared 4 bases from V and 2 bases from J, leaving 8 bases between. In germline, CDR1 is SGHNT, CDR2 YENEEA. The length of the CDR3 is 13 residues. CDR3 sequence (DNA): TGTGCCAGCAGCTCACACCGAAACACTGAAGCTTTCTTT. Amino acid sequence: CASSSHRNTEAFF.

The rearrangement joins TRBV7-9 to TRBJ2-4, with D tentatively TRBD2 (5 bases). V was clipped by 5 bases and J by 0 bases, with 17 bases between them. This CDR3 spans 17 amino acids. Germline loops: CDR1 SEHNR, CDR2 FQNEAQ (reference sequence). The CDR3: CASSPRAGRVAKNIQYF. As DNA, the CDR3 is TGTGCCAGCAGCCCAAGGGCGGGTCGGGTAGCCAAAAACATTCAGTACTTC.

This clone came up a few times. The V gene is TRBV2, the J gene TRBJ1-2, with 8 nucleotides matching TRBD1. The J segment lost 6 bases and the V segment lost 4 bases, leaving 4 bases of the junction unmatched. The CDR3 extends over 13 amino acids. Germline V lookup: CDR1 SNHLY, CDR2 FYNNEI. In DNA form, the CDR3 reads TGTGCCAGCAGTGTCCAGGGGGCCGATGGCTACACCTTC. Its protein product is CASSVQGADGYTF.

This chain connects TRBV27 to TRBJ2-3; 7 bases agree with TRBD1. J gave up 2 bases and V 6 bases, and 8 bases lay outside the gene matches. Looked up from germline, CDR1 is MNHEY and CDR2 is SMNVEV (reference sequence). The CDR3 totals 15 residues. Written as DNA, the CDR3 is TGTGCCAGCAGGGCCGGGACAGCCTTCACAGATACGCAGTATTTT. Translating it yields CASRAGTAFTDTQYF.

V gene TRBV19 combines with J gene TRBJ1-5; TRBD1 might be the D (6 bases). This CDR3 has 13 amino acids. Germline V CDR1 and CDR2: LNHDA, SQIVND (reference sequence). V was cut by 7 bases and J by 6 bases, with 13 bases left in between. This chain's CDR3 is CASNQGGGQPQHF. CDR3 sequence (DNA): TGTGCCAGTAATCAAGGGGGGGGTCAGCCCCAGCATTTT.

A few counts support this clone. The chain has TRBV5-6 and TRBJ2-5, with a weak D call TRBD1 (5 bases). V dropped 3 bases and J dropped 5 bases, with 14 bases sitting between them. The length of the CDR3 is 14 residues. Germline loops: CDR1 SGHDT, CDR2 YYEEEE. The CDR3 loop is CASSSTETAETQYF. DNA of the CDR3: TGTGCCAGCAGCTCGACAGAGACTGCGGAGACCCAGTACTTC.

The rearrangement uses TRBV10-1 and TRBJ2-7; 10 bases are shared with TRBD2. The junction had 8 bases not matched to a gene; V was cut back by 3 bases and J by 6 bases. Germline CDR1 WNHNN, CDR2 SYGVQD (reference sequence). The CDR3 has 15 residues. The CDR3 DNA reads TGCGCCAGCAGTGAAAGACTAGCGGGTCTTCTCGAGCAGTACTTC. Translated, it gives CASSERLAGLLEQYF.

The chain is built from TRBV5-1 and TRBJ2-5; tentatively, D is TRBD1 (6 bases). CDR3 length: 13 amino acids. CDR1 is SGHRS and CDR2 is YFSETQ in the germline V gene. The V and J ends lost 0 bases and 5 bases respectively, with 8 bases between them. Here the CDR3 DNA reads TGCGCCAGCAGCTTGGAAAGGGGGGAGACCCAGTACTTC. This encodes CASSLERGETQYF.

CDR3 sequence reads: CAISGGAGTDYGYTF. Here the CDR3 DNA reads TGTGCCATCAGTGGGGGTGCCGGGACAGACTATGGCTACACCTTC. This chain joins TRBV10-3 and TRBJ1-2, with 7 bases matching TRBD1. This CDR3 contains 15 residues. V trimming: 4 bases; J trimming: 3 bases; junction bases outside the gene matches: 8. The V gene's germline CDR1 is ENHRY and CDR2 SYGVKD.

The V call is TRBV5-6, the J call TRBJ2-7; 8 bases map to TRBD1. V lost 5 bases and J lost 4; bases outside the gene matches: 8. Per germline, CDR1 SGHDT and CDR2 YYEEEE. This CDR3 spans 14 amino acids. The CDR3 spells CASSRPTGDYEQYF. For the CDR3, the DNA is TGTGCCAGCAGTCGCCCGACAGGGGATTACGAGCAGTACTTC.

CDR3 sequence: CASSQGGLRDRTYEQYF. CDR3 in DNA: TGTGCCAGCAGCCAAGGTGGATTAAGGGACAGGACCTACGAGCAGTACTTC. The V and J genes are TRBV4-2 and TRBJ2-5, with 8 bases that match TRBD1. The J call may be faulty, since TRBJ2-7 better matches the DNA end. CDR3 length equals 17 residues. Germline V CDR1 and CDR2: LGHNA, YNFKEQ.

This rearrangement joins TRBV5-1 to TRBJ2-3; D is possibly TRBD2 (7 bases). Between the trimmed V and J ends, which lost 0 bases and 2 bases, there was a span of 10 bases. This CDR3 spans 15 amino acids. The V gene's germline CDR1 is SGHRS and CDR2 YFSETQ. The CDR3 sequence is CASSLEGGNTDTQYF. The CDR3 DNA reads TGCGCCAGCAGCTTGGAGGGGGGGAACACAGATACGCAGTATTTT. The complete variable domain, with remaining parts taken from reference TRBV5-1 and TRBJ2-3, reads KAGVTQTPRYLIKTRGQQVTLSCSPISGHRSVSWYQQTPGQGLQFLFEYFSETQRNKGNFPGRFSGRQFSNSRSEMNVSTLELGDSALYLCASSLEGGNTDTQYFGPGTRLTVL.

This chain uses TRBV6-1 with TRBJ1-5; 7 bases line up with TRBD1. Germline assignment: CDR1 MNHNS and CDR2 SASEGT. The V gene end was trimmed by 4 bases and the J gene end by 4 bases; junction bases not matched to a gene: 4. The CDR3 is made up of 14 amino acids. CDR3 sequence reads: CASSVGTVNQPQHF. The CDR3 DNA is TGTGCCAGCAGTGTGGGGACAGTGAATCAGCCCCAGCATTTT.

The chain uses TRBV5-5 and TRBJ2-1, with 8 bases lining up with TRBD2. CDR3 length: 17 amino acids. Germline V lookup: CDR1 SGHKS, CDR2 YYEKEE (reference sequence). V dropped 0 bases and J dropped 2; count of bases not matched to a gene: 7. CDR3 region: CASSLATAGGPYNEQFF. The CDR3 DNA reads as TGTGCCAGCAGCTTGGCCACGGCGGGGGGTCCCTACAATGAGCAGTTCTTC.

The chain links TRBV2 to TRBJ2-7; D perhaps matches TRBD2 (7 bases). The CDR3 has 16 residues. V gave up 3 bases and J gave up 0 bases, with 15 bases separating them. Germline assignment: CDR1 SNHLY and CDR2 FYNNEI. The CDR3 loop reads CASSDAGAYLSYEQYF. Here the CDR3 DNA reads TGTGCCAGCAGTGATGCGGGGGCCTACCTCTCCTACGAGCAGTACTTC.

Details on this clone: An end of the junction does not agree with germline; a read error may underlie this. CDR3 bases: TGTGCTAGCAGCTTAGTCGGGTACCAAGAGACCCAGTACTTC. Translating it yields CASSLVGYQETQYF. The chain employs TRBV7-7 and TRBJ2-5, with no clear D. CDR3 length: 14 amino acids. CDR1 is SSHAT and CDR2 is FNYEAQ in the germline V gene (reference sequence).

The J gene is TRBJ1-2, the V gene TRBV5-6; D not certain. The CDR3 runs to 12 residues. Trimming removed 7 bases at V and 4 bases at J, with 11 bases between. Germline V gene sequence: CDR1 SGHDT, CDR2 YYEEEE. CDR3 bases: TGTGCCAGCCGTAGATTACTCTATGGCTACACCTTC. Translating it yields CASRRLLYGYTF.

In DNA, the CDR3 is TGTGCCAGCAGCGTAGTAGGCGGGGGGGAGGTCCATGAGCAGTTCTTC. It translates to CASSVVGGGEVHEQFF. The chain links TRBV9 to TRBJ2-1; 9 bases map to TRBD2. The germline V gene has CDR1 SGDLS and CDR2 YYNGEE. The CDR3 covers 16 residues. Losses at the gene ends were 0 bases for V and 8 bases for J; bases not matched to a gene: 9.

The CDR3 sequence is CASSADTLSEQYF. For the CDR3, the DNA is TGTGCCAGCAGTGCGGACACACTAAGCGAGCAGTACTTC. V usage is TRBV2 and J usage is TRBJ2-7, with D maybe TRBD1 (5 bases). The V and J ends lost 4 bases and 6 bases respectively, with 13 bases between them. CDR3 length: 13 amino acids. Germline V gene data show CDR1 as SNHLY and CDR2 as FYNNEI.

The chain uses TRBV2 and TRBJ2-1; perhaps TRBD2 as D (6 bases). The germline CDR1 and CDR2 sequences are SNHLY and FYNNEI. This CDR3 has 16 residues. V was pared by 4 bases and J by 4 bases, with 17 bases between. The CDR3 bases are TGTGCCAGCAGTGGAATAGCGTGGGGGGAATACAATGAGCAGTTCTTC. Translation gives CASSGIAWGEYNEQFF.

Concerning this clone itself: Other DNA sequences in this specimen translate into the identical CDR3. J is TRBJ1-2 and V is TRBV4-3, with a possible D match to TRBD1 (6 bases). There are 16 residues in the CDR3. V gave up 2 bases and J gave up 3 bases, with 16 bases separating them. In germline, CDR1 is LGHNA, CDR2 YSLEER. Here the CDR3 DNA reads TGCGCCAGCAGCCAAACATCAGGGGCCGCTCACTATGGCTACACCTTC. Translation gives CASSQTSGAAHYGYTF.

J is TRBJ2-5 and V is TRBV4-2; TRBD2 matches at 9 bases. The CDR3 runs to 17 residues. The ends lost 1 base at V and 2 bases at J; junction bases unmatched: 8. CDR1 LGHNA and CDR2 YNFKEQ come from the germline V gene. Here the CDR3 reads CASSQGGGGGGQETQYF. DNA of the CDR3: TGTGCCAGCAGCCAAGGGGGGGGCGGGGGGGGACAAGAGACCCAGTACTTC.

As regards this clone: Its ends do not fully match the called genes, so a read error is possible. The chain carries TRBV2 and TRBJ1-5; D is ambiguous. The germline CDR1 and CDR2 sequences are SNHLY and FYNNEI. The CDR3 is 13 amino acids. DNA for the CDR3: TGTGCGAGCAACTGGTATAGCAATCAGCCCCAGCATTTT. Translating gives CASNWYSNQPQHF.

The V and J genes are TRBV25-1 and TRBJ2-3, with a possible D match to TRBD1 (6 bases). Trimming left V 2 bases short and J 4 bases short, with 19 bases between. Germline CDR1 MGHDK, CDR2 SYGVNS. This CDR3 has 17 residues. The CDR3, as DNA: TGTGCCAGCAGTGAACCCTCGGACAGTTCCATCGCAGATACGCAGTATTTT. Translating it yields CASSEPSDSSIADTQYF.

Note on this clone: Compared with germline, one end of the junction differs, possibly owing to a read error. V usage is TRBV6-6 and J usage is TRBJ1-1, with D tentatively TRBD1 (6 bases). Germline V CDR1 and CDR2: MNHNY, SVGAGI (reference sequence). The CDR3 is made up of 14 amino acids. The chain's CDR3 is CASSLASETGAYPF. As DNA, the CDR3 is TGTGCCAGCAGTCTAGCCTCGGAGACAGGCGCGTACCCTTTT.

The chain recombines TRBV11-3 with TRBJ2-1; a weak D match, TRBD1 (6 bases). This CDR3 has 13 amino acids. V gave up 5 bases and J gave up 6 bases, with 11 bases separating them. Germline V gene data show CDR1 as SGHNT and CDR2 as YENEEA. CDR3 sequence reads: CASSGYRVNEQFF. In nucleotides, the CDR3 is TGTGCCAGCAGCGGGTACAGGGTCAATGAGCAGTTCTTC. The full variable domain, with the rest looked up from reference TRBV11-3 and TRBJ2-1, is EAGVVQSPRYKIIEKKQPVAFWCNPISGHNTLYWYLQNLGQGPELLIRYENEEAVDDSQLPKDRFSAERLKGVDSTLKIQPAELGDSAVYLCASSGYRVNEQFFGPGTRLTVL.

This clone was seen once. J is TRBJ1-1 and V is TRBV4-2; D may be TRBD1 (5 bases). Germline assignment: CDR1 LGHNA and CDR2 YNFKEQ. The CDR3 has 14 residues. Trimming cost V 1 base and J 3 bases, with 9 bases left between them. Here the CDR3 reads CASSQVRGDTEAFF. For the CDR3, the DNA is TGTGCCAGCAGCCAAGTGCGGGGGGACACTGAAGCTTTCTTT.